The text below deals with one T cell receptor (beta chain). The antigen is undetermined. The junction shows a germline mismatch at one end, possibly a read error. TCR beta cDNA libraries included unique molecular identifiers. MiXCR was run by TCRdb on the PCR reads, yielding one entry per CDR3 protein. The sample carries hundreds of thousands of distinct CDR3 sequences, 55% to 70% recorded once. This specimen belongs to a study of post-analysis software for immune sequencing data. Study-wide findings and caveats: Roughly five TRBV segments appeared more often in patients than in controls, and TRBV5-6, TRBV5-1 and TRBV20-1 were among these.

Germline V CDR1 and CDR2: SGHRS, YFSETQ. The CDR3 length is 14 residues. Sequences were obtained from blood. The rearrangement joins TRBV5-1 to TRBJ2-1, with D maybe TRBD2 (5 bases). The clonotype was recovered from a girl aged 2 to 10 with multiple sclerosis. CDR3 nucleotide sequence: TGCGCCAGCAGCTTGATGGGCGGGTACAATGAGCAGTTCTTT. Protein sequence: CASSLMGGYNEQFF.